This TCR beta chain was captured by sequencing in a study of early T cells in non-severe SARS-CoV-2 infection. Study context: Chains from this unsorted whole-blood bulk RNA could not be paired. Broader study findings: VDJdb-based matching was biased toward anti-spike CD8 responses and missed private and CD4 specificities.

The CDR3 spans 15 residues. Germline V lookup: CDR1 KGHDR, CDR2 SFDVKD. V was cut by 4 bases and J by 2 bases, with 8 bases left in between. Details on this clonotype: Antigen specificity is unknown.

Unique molecular identifier tags were affixed to discrete cDNA molecules. TCRdb redid the calling of the 5' RACE reads with MiXCR, one entry per CDR3 protein. The repertoire includes 60,000 to 70,000 distinct CDR3 sequences, 5% to 6.5% of them detected once, and 3% to 4% sits in the top ten. The source of this sequence is an adult who was a healthcare worker with PCR-confirmed SARS-CoV-2 infection or an uninfected control (not recorded which). The specimen comprised whole blood, sampled at baseline. The gene calls are TRBV24-1 and TRBJ2-6; D not resolved. In DNA form, the CDR3 reads TGTGCCACCAGTGACCAGGAACCTGGGGCCAACGTCCTGACTTTC. This encodes CATSDQEPGANVLTF.